This T cell receptor (beta chain) was captured in a study of graft-versus-host responses after intestinal transplantation. Study overall: Every one of the recipients received anti-thymocyte globulin induction and afterwards took tacrolimus and steroids for about 3 years.

This CDR3 is 14 amino acids long. V lost 2 bases and J lost 0; bases outside the gene matches: 0. CDR1 and CDR2 (germline): MNHEY, SMNVEV (reference sequence). Profiled with immunoSEQ multiplex PCR; TCRdb holds only in-frame clones, not every one. The top ten clones hold 2% to 3% of a sample with tens of thousands of clones, roughly 90% of them seen once. About this clone itself: Its antigen is unidentified. The same CDR3 also results from other DNA sequences found in this sample.

Findings and limits, study-wide: Recipient-marrow GvH clones were detected, some having first appeared in ileum or blood. Those patients showing graft-donor T cell macrochimerism displayed high graft-versus-host to host-versus-graft clonal ratios in allografts.

The J gene is TRBJ2-7, the V gene TRBV27, with 8 bases aligning to TRBD2. Sequences were derived from unstimulated CD8+ T cells sorted from spleen or lymph node cells, sampled before intestinal transplant. The clonotype originates from a human donor who received an intestinal transplant. CDR3 in DNA: TGTGCCAGCAGTTTAACTAGCGGCTCCTACGAGCAGTACTTC. Its translation is CASSLTSGSYEQYF.